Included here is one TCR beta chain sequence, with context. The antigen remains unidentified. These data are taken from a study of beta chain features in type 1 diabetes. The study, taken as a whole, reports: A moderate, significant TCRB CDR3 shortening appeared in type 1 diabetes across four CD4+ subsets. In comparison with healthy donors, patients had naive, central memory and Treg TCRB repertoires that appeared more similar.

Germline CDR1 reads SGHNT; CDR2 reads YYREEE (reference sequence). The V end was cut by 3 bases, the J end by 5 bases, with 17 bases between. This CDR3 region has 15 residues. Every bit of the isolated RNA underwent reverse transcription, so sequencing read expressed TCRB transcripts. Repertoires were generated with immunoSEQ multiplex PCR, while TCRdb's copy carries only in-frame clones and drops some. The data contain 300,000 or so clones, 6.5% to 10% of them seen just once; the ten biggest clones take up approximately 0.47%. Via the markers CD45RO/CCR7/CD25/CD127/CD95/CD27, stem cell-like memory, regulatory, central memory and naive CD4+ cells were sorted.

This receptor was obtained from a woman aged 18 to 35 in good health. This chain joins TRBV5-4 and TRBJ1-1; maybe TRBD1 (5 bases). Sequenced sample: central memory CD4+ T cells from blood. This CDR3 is CASSSPLRGRTEAFF. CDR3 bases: TGTGCCAGCAGCTCCCCTCTTCGGGGCAGGACTGAAGCTTTCTTT.